What follows is one T cell receptor beta chain and its context. This specimen belongs to a study of control samples from healthy donors and cancer patients. Sequenced by immunoSEQ multiplex PCR; TCRdb stores in-frame clones only, minus some. Of some 87,000 clones listed, roughly nine tenths are singletons. Germline CDR1 reads SGHDT; CDR2 reads YYEEEE. The V end lost 4 bases, the J end lost 9 bases, and 8 bases lay between the germline ends. The CDR3 is made up of 11 amino acids. V usage is TRBV5-6 and J usage is TRBJ2-1; D perhaps matches TRBD1 (6 bases). This receptor was obtained from a man aged 25-45 years in good health. The sample taken for sequencing was blood. CDR3 DNA: TGTGCCAGCAGCGTCAGGGGTGAGCAGTTCTTC. It specifies CASSVRGEQFF.